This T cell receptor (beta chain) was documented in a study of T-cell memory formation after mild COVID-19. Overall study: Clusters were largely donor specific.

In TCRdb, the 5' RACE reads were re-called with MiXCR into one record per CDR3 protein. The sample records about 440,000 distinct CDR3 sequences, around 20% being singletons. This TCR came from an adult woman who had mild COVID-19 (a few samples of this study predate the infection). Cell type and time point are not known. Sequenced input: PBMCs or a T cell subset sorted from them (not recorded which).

This CDR3 reads CASSQDRGVIYEQYF. The CDR3 DNA follows: TGCGCCAGCAGCCAAGATAGGGGGGTTATATACGAGCAGTACTTC. The V gene is TRBV4-3, the J gene TRBJ2-7, with D perhaps matching TRBD1 or TRBD2 (6 bases each). Trimming shortened V by 0 bases and J by 4 bases, and 13 bases separated the two germline ends. Per the germline V gene, CDR1 is LGHNA and CDR2 is YSLEER. CDR3 length: 15 residues.